This T cell receptor beta chain was identified in a study of long-term antiretroviral therapy in people with HIV. Study-level points and caveats: HIV repertoires spanned narrower CDR3 length ranges than controls.

For each donor, at least one pre-ART and at least two post-ART PBMC samples were available. The CDR3 has 13 amino acids. CDR1 SNHLY and CDR2 FYNNEI come from the germline V gene. The ends were cut back, 4 bases at V and 0 bases at J, with 6 bases in the middle. Version v3.0 of the immunoSEQ assay ran at survey level. The table came from immunoSEQ multiplex PCR; TCRdb's copy has only in-frame clones and leaves some out. The table records 17,000 or so clones, roughly 90% of them present only once. Worth noting for this clone: Its target is not known.

The rearrangement links TRBV2 to TRBJ1-1, with no clear D. Here the sequenced sample was unsorted PBMCs, taken 0.3 years after starting antiretroviral therapy. The sequence derives from a man between 60 and 70 years old with HIV. The CDR3 coding sequence is TGTGCCAGCAGTGTAGCGGTGAACACTGAAGCTTTCTTT. Amino acids: CASSVAVNTEAFF.